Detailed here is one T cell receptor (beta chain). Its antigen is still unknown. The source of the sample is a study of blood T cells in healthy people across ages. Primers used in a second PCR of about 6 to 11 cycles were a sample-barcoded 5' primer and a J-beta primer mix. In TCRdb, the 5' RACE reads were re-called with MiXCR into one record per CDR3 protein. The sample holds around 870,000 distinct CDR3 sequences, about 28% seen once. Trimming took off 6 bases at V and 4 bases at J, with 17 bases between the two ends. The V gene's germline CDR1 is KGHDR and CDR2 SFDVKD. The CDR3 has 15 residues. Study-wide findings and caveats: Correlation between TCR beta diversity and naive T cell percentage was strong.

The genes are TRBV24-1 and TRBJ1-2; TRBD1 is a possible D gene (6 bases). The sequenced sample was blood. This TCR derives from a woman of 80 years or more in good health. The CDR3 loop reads CATSNTRGGFYGYTF. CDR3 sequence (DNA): TGTGCCACCAGTAACACCAGGGGCGGGTTCTATGGCTACACCTTC.